A selection of T cell receptor beta chains follows, all from one sample in a study of PD-1 blockade in classical Hodgkin lymphoma. TCRdb's table, derived via immunoSEQ multiplex PCR, lists solely in-frame clones and lacks some. Among tens of thousands of clones listed, about three quarters were seen once. The source was peripheral blood mononuclear cells (PBMCs), collected at baseline. The receptor source for this set is a human donor with classical Hodgkin lymphoma. The CDR3 runs from the conserved cysteine through the conserved F or W. The order of the fields is J gene, D gene, clone size, V gene, CDR3 protein, CDR3 DNA. The D gene is left open where the match is weak. Where a row states a size, it is once, few, many or the class of an expanded clone; other rows omit it.

j_gene: TRBJ1-5
d_gene: TRBD1
abundance: -
v_gene: TRBV19
CDR3aa: CASSIAGTGGIQPQHF
CDR3nt: TGTGCCAGTAGTATTGCCGGGACAGGGGGAATCCAGCCCCAGCATTTT

j_gene: TRBJ1-1
d_gene: -
abundance: -
v_gene: TRBV30
CDR3aa: CAWPDPRDGTEAFF
CDR3nt: TGTGCCTGGCCCGACCCCCGGGACGGCACTGAAGCTTTCTTT

j_gene: TRBJ1-1
d_gene: TRBD1
abundance: -
v_gene: TRBV5-1
CDR3aa: CASKGQGADTEAFF
CDR3nt: TGCGCCAGCAAGGGACAGGGGGCGGACACTGAAGCTTTCTTT

j_gene: TRBJ2-7
d_gene: -
abundance: -
v_gene: TRBV7-2
CDR3aa: CASSSRPRGEQYF
CDR3nt: TGTGCCAGCAGCTCCCGCCCTCGTGGGGAGCAGTACTTC

j_gene: TRBJ2-2
d_gene: -
abundance: few
v_gene: TRBV29-1
CDR3aa: CSVEESSNTGELFF
CDR3nt: TGCAGCGTTGAGGAGAGTTCGAACACCGGGGAGCTGTTTTTT

j_gene: TRBJ1-2
d_gene: -
abundance: once
v_gene: TRBV5-1
CDR3aa: CASSLEGSYGYTF
CDR3nt: TGCGCCAGCAGCTTGGAGGGCAGCTATGGCTACACCTTC

j_gene: TRBJ1-4
d_gene: -
abundance: -
v_gene: TRBV9
CDR3aa: CASSSRAGGQNEKLFF
CDR3nt: TGTGCCAGCAGCTCGAGAGCGGGGGGCCAAAATGAAAAACTGTTTTTT

j_gene: TRBJ2-3
d_gene: TRBD2
abundance: -
v_gene: TRBV25-1
CDR3aa: CASSEGRGTSGAYTQYF
CDR3nt: TGTGCCAGCAGTGAAGGAAGAGGAACTAGCGGGGCATATACGCAGTATTTT

j_gene: TRBJ2-7
d_gene: TRBD1
abundance: -
v_gene: TRBV9
CDR3aa: CASSATAGQGYEQYF
CDR3nt: TGTGCCAGCAGCGCGACCGCGGGACAGGGCTACGAGCAGTACTTC

j_gene: TRBJ1-2
d_gene: -
abundance: -
v_gene: TRBV12-5
CDR3aa: CASGLMGGMGGYTF
CDR3nt: TGTGCTAGTGGTTTGATGGGGGGAATGGGAGGCTACACCTTC

j_gene: TRBJ2-7
d_gene: TRBD1
abundance: -
v_gene: TRBV10-3
CDR3aa: CAISESTGVAEQYF
CDR3nt: TGTGCCATCAGTGAGTCAACAGGGGTGGCCGAGCAGTACTTC

j_gene: TRBJ2-7
d_gene: -
abundance: few
v_gene: TRBV4-2
CDR3aa: CASSQEDPMGLPIYEQYF
CDR3nt: TGTGCCAGCAGCCAAGAGGACCCAATGGGACTTCCAATCTACGAGCAGTACTTC

j_gene: TRBJ2-3
d_gene: -
abundance: -
v_gene: TRBV9
CDR3aa: CASSAGERASDTQYF
CDR3nt: TGTGCCAGCAGCGCGGGTGAACGGGCCTCAGATACGCAGTATTTT

j_gene: TRBJ2-4
d_gene: -
abundance: -
v_gene: TRBV6-1
CDR3aa: CASSDGDFYIAKNIQYF
CDR3nt: TGTGCCAGCAGTGACGGGGACTTTTACATAGCCAAAAACATTCAGTACTTC

j_gene: TRBJ2-4
d_gene: -
abundance: -
v_gene: TRBV5-4
CDR3aa: CASSLEGTKNIQYF
CDR3nt: TGTGCCAGCAGCTTGGAGGGTACCAAAAACATTCAGTACTTC

j_gene: TRBJ2-5
d_gene: -
abundance: -
v_gene: TRBV7-9
CDR3aa: CASSLAAEETQYF
CDR3nt: TGTGCCAGCAGCTTAGCGGCAGAAGAGACCCAGTACTTC

j_gene: TRBJ2-5
d_gene: -
abundance: -
v_gene: TRBV5-1
CDR3aa: CASSLNTGKETQYF
CDR3nt: TGCGCCAGCAGCTTGAATACAGGGAAGGAGACCCAGTACTTC

j_gene: TRBJ1-5
d_gene: -
abundance: -
v_gene: TRBV2
CDR3aa: CASSNDGNQPQHF
CDR3nt: TGTGCCAGCAGTAACGATGGCAATCAGCCCCAGCATTTT

j_gene: TRBJ1-1
d_gene: -
abundance: few
v_gene: TRBV10-3
CDR3aa: CAISESNRDGAFF
CDR3nt: TGTGCCATCAGTGAGTCGAACCGGGACGGAGCTTTCTTT

j_gene: TRBJ2-1
d_gene: TRBD2
abundance: -
v_gene: TRBV11-2
CDR3aa: CASSPGLANEQFF
CDR3nt: TGTGCCAGCAGCCCGGGACTAGCGAATGAGCAGTTCTTC

j_gene: TRBJ2-1
d_gene: -
abundance: once
v_gene: TRBV9
CDR3aa: CASSFRGVGYNEQFF
CDR3nt: TGTGCCAGCAGCTTCCGAGGCGTCGGGTACAATGAGCAGTTCTTC

j_gene: TRBJ1-4
d_gene: -
abundance: -
v_gene: TRBV20-1
CDR3aa: CSAPFGEKLFF
CDR3nt: TGCAGTGCCCCCTTTGGGGAAAAACTGTTTTTT

j_gene: TRBJ2-5
d_gene: -
abundance: -
v_gene: TRBV5-1
CDR3aa: CASSFSGQEETQYF
CDR3nt: TGCGCCAGCAGCTTTTCGGGCCAAGAAGAGACCCAGTACTTC

j_gene: TRBJ1-5
d_gene: -
abundance: -
v_gene: TRBV2
CDR3aa: CASSEEGGQPQHF
CDR3nt: TGTGCCAGCAGTGAGGAGGGAGGACAGCCCCAGCATTTT

j_gene: TRBJ2-1
d_gene: -
abundance: few
v_gene: TRBV19
CDR3aa: CASSIGGRGSSDEQFF
CDR3nt: TGTGCCAGTAGTATAGGAGGCAGGGGCTCTTCGGATGAGCAGTTCTTC

j_gene: TRBJ2-7
d_gene: TRBD1
abundance: -
v_gene: TRBV5-6
CDR3aa: CASSSRTGPYEQYF
CDR3nt: TGTGCCAGCAGCTCCAGGACAGGGCCCTACGAGCAGTACTTC

j_gene: TRBJ1-6
d_gene: -
abundance: -
v_gene: TRBV7-3
CDR3aa: CASSLALGSPLHF
CDR3nt: TGTGCCAGCAGCTTAGCGCTGGGTTCACCCCTCCACTTT

j_gene: TRBJ2-5
d_gene: -
abundance: once
v_gene: TRBV4-1
CDR3aa: CASSPSGTWGTQYF
CDR3nt: TGCGCCAGCAGCCCCTCGGGGACGTGGGGTACCCAGTACTTC

j_gene: TRBJ1-1
d_gene: -
abundance: -
v_gene: TRBV5-1
CDR3aa: CASSLVSWAEAFF
CDR3nt: TGCGCCAGCAGCTTGGTAAGTTGGGCTGAAGCTTTCTTT

j_gene: TRBJ2-1
d_gene: TRBD2
abundance: few
v_gene: TRBV7-8
CDR3aa: CASSLPYLAEAYNEQFF
CDR3nt: TGTGCCAGCAGCTTACCGTATCTAGCGGAAGCCTACAATGAGCAGTTCTTC

j_gene: TRBJ2-1
d_gene: -
abundance: -
v_gene: TRBV14
CDR3aa: CASSQGTTRSSSYNEQFF
CDR3nt: TGTGCCAGCAGCCAAGGAACGACTCGCTCTAGCTCCTACAATGAGCAGTTCTTC

j_gene: TRBJ2-3
d_gene: -
abundance: -
v_gene: TRBV30
CDR3aa: CAWSPGTIFPSTDTQYF
CDR3nt: TGTGCCTGGAGTCCCGGGACAATCTTTCCTAGCACAGATACGCAGTATTTT

j_gene: TRBJ2-7
d_gene: -
abundance: -
v_gene: TRBV6-1
CDR3aa: CASSDGGDEQYF
CDR3nt: TGTGCCAGCAGTGACGGAGGCGACGAGCAGTACTTC

j_gene: TRBJ1-1
d_gene: TRBD1
abundance: -
v_gene: TRBV28
CDR3aa: CASSHDRGRHTEAFF
CDR3nt: TGTGCCAGCAGCCATGACAGGGGGCGGCACACTGAAGCTTTCTTT

j_gene: TRBJ2-3
d_gene: -
abundance: -
v_gene: TRBV7-3
CDR3aa: CASSLNGGRSDTQYF
CDR3nt: TGTGCCAGCAGCTTAAACGGGGGTCGCTCAGATACGCAGTATTTT

j_gene: TRBJ2-5
d_gene: -
abundance: -
v_gene: TRBV9
CDR3aa: CASSAYSGGRETQYF
CDR3nt: TGTGCCAGCAGCGCTTATAGCGGAGGAAGAGAGACCCAGTACTTC

j_gene: TRBJ1-5
d_gene: -
abundance: -
v_gene: TRBV6-1
CDR3aa: CASSAGTHQPQHF
CDR3nt: TGTGCCAGCAGTGCAGGGACCCATCAGCCCCAGCATTTT

j_gene: TRBJ1-2
d_gene: -
abundance: -
v_gene: TRBV5-1
CDR3aa: CASSLGAGDGYTF
CDR3nt: TGCGCCAGCAGCTTGGGGGCAGGGGATGGCTACACCTTC